The clone carrying this TCR beta chain appeared once. CDR1 is SGDLS and CDR2 is YYNGEE in the germline V gene. The CDR3 length is 14 residues. Between the trimmed V and J ends, which lost 3 bases and 2 bases, there was a span of 10 bases. TCRdb reprocessed the 5' RACE reads with MiXCR, giving one entry per CDR3 protein. This repertoire shows more than 55,000 distinct CDR3 sequences, under 15% found once; its top ten account for more than 1.1%. These data are taken from a study of early T cells in non-severe SARS-CoV-2 infection. The gene calls are TRBV9 and TRBJ2-3; the D is unclear. The sequence came from an adult who was a healthcare worker with PCR-confirmed SARS-CoV-2 infection or an uninfected control (not recorded which). Input material: whole blood. Here the CDR3 DNA reads TGTGCCAGCAGCGGACCGTTTGACACAGATACGCAGTATTTT. Translating gives CASSGPFDTDTQYF. Combining the CDR3 with reference TRBV9 and TRBJ2-3 gives the whole variable domain DSGVTQTPKHLITATGQRVTLRCSPRSGDLSVYWYQQSLDQGLQFLIQYYNGEERAKGNILERFSAQQFPDLHSELNLSSLELGDSALYFCASSGPFDTDTQYFGPGTRLTVL.